This TCR beta chain was captured in a study of CD8+ T cells in alopecia areata. In germline, CDR1 is GTSNPN, CDR2 SVGIG (reference sequence). The CDR3 sequence is 12 residues long. V was shortened by 0 bases and J by 3 bases, with 6 bases between the two germline ends. This clone appeared a few times. Other nucleotide sequences in the sample specify the same CDR3. Extracted RNA was reverse transcribed into cDNA, the sequencing template. Measured with immunoSEQ multiplex PCR; TCRdb has only the in-frame clones, and not every one. Here the sample spans roughly 120,000 clones, more than 30% being singletons.

The J gene is TRBJ2-7, the V gene TRBV30; no clear D gene. The specimen was CD4+ T cells sorted from blood. This TCR came from a human donor with alopecia areata. The CDR3 DNA is TGTGCCTGGAGTGTCGTCGGCTACGAGCAGTACTTC. Protein sequence: CAWSVVGYEQYF.